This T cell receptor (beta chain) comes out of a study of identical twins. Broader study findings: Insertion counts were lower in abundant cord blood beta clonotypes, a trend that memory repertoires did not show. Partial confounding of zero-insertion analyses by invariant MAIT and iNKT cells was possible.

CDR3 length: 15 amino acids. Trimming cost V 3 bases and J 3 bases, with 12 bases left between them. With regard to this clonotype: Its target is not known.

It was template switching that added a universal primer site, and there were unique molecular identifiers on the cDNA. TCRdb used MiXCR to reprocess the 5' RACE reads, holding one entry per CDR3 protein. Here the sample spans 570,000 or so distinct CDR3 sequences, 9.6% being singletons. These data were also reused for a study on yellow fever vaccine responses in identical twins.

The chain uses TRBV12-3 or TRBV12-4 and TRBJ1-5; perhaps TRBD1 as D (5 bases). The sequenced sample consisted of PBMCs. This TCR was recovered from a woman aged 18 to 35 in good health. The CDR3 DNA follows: TGTGCCAGCAGTTTGTTTCCAGGGCCCAATCAGCCCCAGCATTTT. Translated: CASSLFPGPNQPQHF.